In this sample, the clone carrying this T cell receptor (beta chain) turned up a few times. The antigen is undetermined. This could be a read error, since a much larger clone is one nucleotide away. This sample was taken from a study of blood T cells in healthy people across ages. Trimming pared 0 bases from V and 13 bases from J, leaving 17 bases between. Per the germline V gene, CDR1 is SGHRS and CDR2 is YFSETQ. The CDR3 spans 14 residues. Study outcomes and limitations: Conclusively comparing naive with antigen-experienced cells was impossible with unsorted PBMCs. Older age went with lower TCR beta diversity per million T cells, in a roughly linear way.

A J-beta primer mix and a sample-barcoded 5' primer were used in a second PCR of about 6 to 12 cycles. From the 5' RACE reads, TCRdb called clonotypes with MiXCR, one entry per CDR3 protein. The sample contains 750,000 to 1,000,000 distinct CDR3 sequences, 25% to 30% of which appear only once. These data are also associated with another study on T cells of mothers and their children.

The sample comprised blood. This chain links TRBV5-1 with TRBJ2-4; D remains unclear. This clonotype was obtained from a woman aged 40 to 50 in good health. Here the CDR3 DNA reads TGCGCCAGCAGCTTGGAGATGGGTAGGCCGGAGCAGTACTTC. Protein product: CASSLEMGRPEQYF.